The next 32 T cell receptor beta chains were all read from a single sample in a study of T cell responses to AZD1222 COVID-19 vaccine. TCRdb's copy holds only in-frame clones and misses some; the assay was immunoSEQ multiplex PCR. The data show 90,000 to 100,000 clones, with around 89% seen just once and approximately 7% held by the top ten. This specimen consisted of peripheral blood, obtained on day 0 of AZD1222 vaccination. The receptors shown here come from an adult in good health.

This chain's CDR3 is CASSPTQETQYF. CDR3 DNA sequence: TGTGCCAGCTCACCCACCCAAGAGACCCAGTACTTC. V usage is TRBV18 and J usage is TRBJ2-5; no firm D call. Trimming removed 3 bases from V and 1 base from J, with 3 bases in between. CDR3 length: 12 residues. Germline lookup yields CDR1 KGHSH and CDR2 LQKENI.

The chain recombines TRBV11-2 with TRBJ1-6, with 12 bases lining up with TRBD1. The germline gives CDR1 SGHAT, CDR2 FQNNGV. J lost 10 bases, V lost 5 bases, and 15 bases had no gene match. The CDR3 spans 18 residues. CDR3 in amino acids: CASSQPSGTGGARSPLHF. The CDR3 DNA sequence: TGTGCCAGCAGCCAACCTTCCGGGACAGGGGGCGCGAGGTCACCCCTCCACTTT.

The rearrangement uses TRBV28 and TRBJ2-5; unclear D gene. The CDR3 spans 12 residues. The ends were cut back, 7 bases at V and 1 base at J, with 7 bases in the middle. Germline CDR1 is MDHEN and CDR2 is SYDVKM. The CDR3 nucleotides read TGTGCCAGCAATCGGGCCCAAGAGACCCAGTACTTC. Its translation is CASNRAQETQYF.

This clone has only one observation. The V gene is TRBV3-1 (or the pseudogene TRBV3-2), the J gene TRBJ2-3, with TRBD2 identical over 9 bases. Trimming took 3 bases from V and 4 from J; bases not matched to a gene: 5. The length of the CDR3 is 15 residues. Germline assignment: CDR1 LGHDT and CDR2 YNNKEL (reference sequence). The CDR3 spells CASSHVCGGADTQYF. DNA of the CDR3: TGTGCCAGCAGCCACGTTTGCGGGGGGGCAGATACGCAGTATTTT.

This clone was seen just once. The rearrangement joins TRBV28 to TRBJ2-3; 15 bases line up with TRBD2. Trimming at V came to 2 bases and at J to 5 bases, leaving 5 bases not matched to a gene. Germline assignment: CDR1 MDHEN and CDR2 SYDVKM. The CDR3 is made up of 17 amino acids. The CDR3: CASSLGGTSGRLDTQYF. CDR3 nucleotide sequence: TGTGCCAGCAGTTTAGGGGGGACTAGCGGGAGGCTAGATACGCAGTATTTT.

This chain's CDR3 is CASSLGTGSEETQYF. In DNA, the CDR3 is TGCGCCAGCAGCTTGGGGACAGGGTCTGAGGAGACCCAGTACTTC. This chain links TRBV5-1 with TRBJ2-5; 8 nucleotides agree with TRBD1. This CDR3 is 15 amino acids long. The germline gives CDR1 SGHRS, CDR2 YFSETQ. V gave up 0 bases and J gave up 5 bases; unmatched junction bases: 6.

The rearrangement uses TRBV18 and TRBJ1-4; no firm D call. V was pared by 6 bases and J by 5 bases, with 10 bases between. The germline gives CDR1 KGHSH, CDR2 LQKENI. CDR3 size: 13 residues. In DNA, the CDR3 is TGTGCCAGCTCTCGTGGGAGAAATGAAAAACTGTTTTTT. This translates into CASSRGRNEKLFF. Filled out from reference TRBV18 and TRBJ1-4, the complete variable domain reads NAGVMQNPRHLVRRRGQEARLRCSPMKGHSHVYWYRQLPEEGLKFMVYLQKENIIDESGMPKERFSAEFPKEGPSILRIQQVVRGDSAAYFCASSRGRNEKLFFGSGTQLSVL.

V is TRBV29-1 and J is TRBJ2-5, with TRBD2 as a possible D gene (6 bases). This CDR3 contains 13 residues. The germline V and J ends were trimmed by 4 bases and 5 bases, with 14 bases remaining between them. Looked up from germline, CDR1 is SQVTM and CDR2 is ANQGSEA. The CDR3 sequence is CSVGGGGAETQYF. CDR3 nucleotides: TGCAGCGTTGGGGGAGGCGGGGCGGAGACCCAGTACTTC.

The chain has TRBV5-4 and TRBJ2-5, with 7 bases lining up with TRBD2. After removal of 1 base from V and 0 bases from J, the junction contained 3 bases not matched to a gene. This CDR3 is built from 15 residues. CDR1 is SGHNT, CDR2 YYREEE, per germline (reference sequence). This CDR3 reads CASSLFGGYQETQYF. CDR3 DNA sequence: TGTGCCAGCAGCTTGTTCGGGGGGTACCAAGAGACCCAGTACTTC.

V and J are TRBV18 and TRBJ2-7; weak D call: TRBD1 (5 bases). The CDR3 runs to 13 residues. The V gene's germline CDR1 is KGHSH and CDR2 LQKENI. V was pared by 1 base and J by 7 bases, with 11 bases between. CDR3: CASSPLDSDEQYF. The DNA of the CDR3 is TGTGCCAGCTCACCACTAGACAGCGATGAGCAGTACTTC. The full variable domain, its missing parts supplied by reference TRBV18 and TRBJ2-7, is NAGVMQNPRHLVRRRGQEARLRCSPMKGHSHVYWYRQLPEEGLKFMVYLQKENIIDESGMPKERFSAEFPKEGPSILRIQQVVRGDSAAYFCASSPLDSDEQYFGPGTRLTVT.

The chain employs TRBV6-6 and TRBJ2-7; the D gene is possibly TRBD2 (6 bases). The CDR3 length is 16 residues. The ends were cut back, 4 bases at V and 5 bases at J, with 21 bases in the middle. In germline, CDR1 is MNHNY, CDR2 SVGAGI (reference sequence). CDR3 DNA: TGTGCCAGCAGTTCTTGGGGGGACCCCCGGGAAAACGAGCAGTACTTC. Protein product: CASSSWGDPRENEQYF.

Written as DNA, the CDR3 is TGCGCCAGCAGCTTGGCCCCGCAGGGGGAGGATACGCAGTATTTT. This gives the protein CASSLAPQGEDTQYF. This chain connects TRBV5-1 to TRBJ2-3, with 7 bases that match TRBD1. The CDR3 consists of 15 residues. V lost 0 bases to trimming and J lost 6 bases; unmatched junction nucleotides: 7. Germline V gene sequence: CDR1 SGHRS, CDR2 YFSETQ.

The gene calls are TRBV28 and TRBJ1-5; TRBD1 aligns across 7 bases. CDR1 is MDHEN, CDR2 SYDVKM, per germline. There are 18 residues in the CDR3. The junction had 14 bases not matched to a gene; V was cut back by 6 bases and J by 0 bases. CDR3 protein: CASSHQGQRSYSNQPQHF. The CDR3, as DNA: TGTGCCAGCAGCCACCAGGGACAGCGGTCTTATAGCAATCAGCCCCAGCATTTT.

The chain links TRBV18 to TRBJ1-2; D call uncertain. The V end lost 3 bases, the J end lost 0 bases, and 11 bases lay between the germline ends. The germline V gene has CDR1 KGHSH and CDR2 LQKENI. This CDR3 contains 15 residues. CDR3 region: CASSPADTANYGYTF. CDR3 bases: TGTGCCAGCTCACCCGCAGACACAGCTAACTATGGCTACACCTTC.

The chain combines TRBV5-1 with TRBJ1-4; 8 bases map to TRBD1. Germline V gives CDR1 SGHRS, CDR2 YFSETQ. V was clipped by 1 base and J by 6 bases; unmatched bases: 5. The CDR3 runs to 15 residues. The CDR3 loop reads CASSLNGQGDEKLFF. The CDR3 DNA follows: TGCGCCAGCAGCTTGAACGGACAGGGAGATGAAAAACTGTTTTTT.

The gene calls are TRBV5-1 and TRBJ2-3, with D perhaps matching TRBD1 (5 bases). The ends were cut back, 1 base at V and 3 bases at J, with 18 bases in the middle. The CDR3 covers 17 residues. Looked up from germline, CDR1 is SGHRS and CDR2 is YFSETQ. The CDR3, as DNA: TGCGCCAGCAGCTTGTCCGTTACCATATCAGGGACAGATACGCAGTATTTT. Amino acids: CASSLSVTISGTDTQYF.

The CDR3 region is CASSSDRRAGGYTF. CDR3 coding DNA: TGTGCCAGCAGCTCGGACAGGCGTGCTGGTGGCTACACCTTC. The chain links TRBV7-2 to TRBJ1-2; TRBD1 agrees at 7 bases. Unmatched junction bases numbered 9, after V lost 4 bases and J lost 7 bases. Germline values: CDR1 SGHTA, CDR2 FQGNSA. This CDR3 has 14 residues.

V gene TRBV7-8 combines with J gene TRBJ2-5; D is uncertain. The germline V gene encodes CDR1 SGHVS and CDR2 FQNEAQ. V was shortened by 5 bases and J by 0 bases, with 7 bases between the two germline ends. The CDR3 runs to 13 residues. CDR3 DNA sequence: TGTGCCAGCAGCGGTCCCGACCAAGAGACCCAGTACTTC. Its protein is CASSGPDQETQYF.

The chain employs TRBV4-2 and TRBJ2-3, with 9 positions matching TRBD2. The CDR3 sequence is 17 residues long. V shed 0 bases and J 2 bases; nucleotides not matched to a gene: 6. The germline CDR1 and CDR2 sequences are LGHNA and YNFKEQ. CDR3 coding DNA: TGTGCCAGCAGCCAAGAGGGCGGGGGGGCTGTCACAGATACGCAGTATTTT. Protein product: CASSQEGGGAVTDTQYF.

The V call is TRBV5-5, the J call TRBJ1-1, with D possibly matching TRBD1 (6 bases). The CDR3 runs 15 residues. Trimming left V 3 bases short and J 0 bases short, with 12 bases between. Germline lookup yields CDR1 SGHKS and CDR2 YYEKEE (reference sequence). The CDR3 nucleotides read TGTGCCAGCAGCTCCCGGACAGATTTGAACACTGAAGCTTTCTTT. This sequence encodes CASSSRTDLNTEAFF.

The chain uses TRBV5-4 and TRBJ2-4, with 9 bases that match TRBD1. The CDR3 has 15 amino acids. The germline V gene has CDR1 SGHNT and CDR2 YYREEE (reference sequence). Germline trimming cut 4 bases from V and 6 bases from J; bases unmatched to any gene: 8. The CDR3 sequence: CASSGNRGLGNIQYF. The CDR3 DNA reads TGTGCCAGCAGCGGCAACAGGGGGCTGGGAAACATTCAGTACTTC. Together with reference TRBV5-4 and TRBJ2-4, the CDR3 gives the full variable domain: ETGVTQSPTHLIKTRGQQVTLRCSSQSGHNTVSWYQQALGQGPQFIFQYYREEENGRGNFPPRFSGLQFPNYSSELNVNALELDDSALYLCASSGNRGLGNIQYFGAGTRLSVL.

The chain carries TRBV28 and TRBJ1-5; 8 nucleotides align to TRBD1. CDR3 length: 15 amino acids. V gave up 8 bases and J gave up 5 bases; unmatched junction bases: 11. Germline V gives CDR1 MDHEN, CDR2 SYDVKM. The CDR3 sequence is CASLAWTGNYQPQHF. Here the CDR3 DNA reads TGTGCCAGCCTCGCCTGGACAGGGAATTATCAGCCCCAGCATTTT.

CDR3 protein: CASSTRAGTGELFF. The CDR3 DNA reads as TGTGCCAGCAGCACCCGGGCGGGCACCGGGGAGCTGTTTTTT. The chain carries TRBV7-2 and TRBJ2-2, with D possibly TRBD2 on 5 matching bases. The CDR3 spans 14 residues. Trimming took off 5 bases at V and 4 bases at J, with 11 bases between the two ends. Germline CDR1 is SGHTA and CDR2 is FQGNSA.

The V call is TRBV11-2, the J call TRBJ1-3; D might be TRBD1 (6 bases). Germline V gives CDR1 SGHAT, CDR2 FQNNGV. V lost 1 base and J 0 bases, leaving 13 bases between the germline ends. The CDR3 consists of 17 residues. For the CDR3, the DNA is TGTGCCAGCAGCTTAGTCGGACAGCCTTCCTCTGGAAACACCATATATTTT. The encoded protein is CASSLVGQPSSGNTIYF.

The J gene is TRBJ2-3, the V gene TRBV6-5; D gene ambiguous. Per germline, CDR1 MNHEY and CDR2 SVGAGI. Trimming left V 4 bases short and J 11 bases short, with 16 bases between. This CDR3 region has 13 residues. The CDR3 sequence: CASSSGLPPRQYF. CDR3 sequence (DNA): TGTGCCAGCAGTTCCGGGCTACCACCCCGGCAGTATTTT.

The chain combines TRBV5-1 with TRBJ2-1; 8 positions agree with TRBD2. Trimming cost V 2 bases and J 6 bases; bases outside gene matches: 7. The CDR3 spans 15 residues. In germline, CDR1 is SGHRS, CDR2 YFSETQ. In DNA, the CDR3 is TGCGCCAGCAGCTTAAGCGGGGGCTCCCTCAATGAGCAGTTCTTC. It translates to CASSLSGGSLNEQFF.

The chain carries TRBV5-1 and TRBJ2-3; D may be TRBD1 (5 bases). Germline loops: CDR1 SGHRS, CDR2 YFSETQ. With 3 bases removed from V and 0 bases from J, the gap between germline ends came to 8 bases. The CDR3 has 14 amino acids. The CDR3 DNA reads as TGCGCCAGCAGCTCAACAGGAAGCACAGATACGCAGTATTTT. This sequence encodes CASSSTGSTDTQYF.

The V call is TRBV6-5, the J call TRBJ2-7; 9 nucleotides align to TRBD1. The CDR3 sequence is 13 residues long. From germline, CDR1 is MNHEY and CDR2 SVGAGI. V gave up 6 bases and J gave up 3 bases; unmatched junction bases: 3. The CDR3 here is CASRRDRDYEQYF. DNA of the CDR3: TGTGCCAGCAGAAGGGACAGGGACTACGAGCAGTACTTC.

In this sample, this clone turned up a few times. V usage is TRBV3-1 (or the pseudogene TRBV3-2) and J usage is TRBJ1-6, with D unclear. V lost 0 bases to trimming and J lost 10 bases, with 13 bases between them. There are 15 residues in the CDR3. In germline, CDR1 is LGHDT, CDR2 YNNKEL (reference sequence). CDR3 bases: TGTGCCAGCAGCCAAGAGGGCCTAATAGGATCACCCCTCCACTTT. Amino acids: CASSQEGLIGSPLHF.

This clone has just one count. The chain is built from TRBV10-3 and TRBJ2-7, with TRBD1 matching over 7 bases. This CDR3 has 14 amino acids. J lost 4 bases, V lost 10 bases, and 13 bases had no gene match. Germline V gene lookup returns CDR1 ENHRY and CDR2 SYGVKD. As DNA, the CDR3 is TGTGCCACCCGTACAGGGGAAGGATCGTACGAGCAGTACTTC. Residues: CATRTGEGSYEQYF.

This chain links TRBV7-2 with TRBJ2-1, with 7 nucleotides matching TRBD2. The CDR3 has 15 amino acids. V shed 5 bases, J shed 1 base, and the junction held 5 bases outside the gene matches. Germline V CDR1 and CDR2: SGHTA, FQGNSA. CDR3 amino acids: CASSPGLESYNEQFF. The CDR3 region has the DNA TGTGCCAGCAGCCCCGGACTAGAATCCTACAATGAGCAGTTCTTC.

The rearrangement joins TRBV6-5 to TRBJ2-7; TRBD1 matches at 7 bases. This CDR3 has 15 amino acids. J was trimmed by 1 base and V by 4 bases; bases with no gene match: 7. Germline loops: CDR1 MNHEY, CDR2 SVGAGI. In nucleotides, the CDR3 is TGTGCCAGCAGTTTACACGGGACAGCATCCTACGAGCAGTACTTC. The encoded protein is CASSLHGTASYEQYF.